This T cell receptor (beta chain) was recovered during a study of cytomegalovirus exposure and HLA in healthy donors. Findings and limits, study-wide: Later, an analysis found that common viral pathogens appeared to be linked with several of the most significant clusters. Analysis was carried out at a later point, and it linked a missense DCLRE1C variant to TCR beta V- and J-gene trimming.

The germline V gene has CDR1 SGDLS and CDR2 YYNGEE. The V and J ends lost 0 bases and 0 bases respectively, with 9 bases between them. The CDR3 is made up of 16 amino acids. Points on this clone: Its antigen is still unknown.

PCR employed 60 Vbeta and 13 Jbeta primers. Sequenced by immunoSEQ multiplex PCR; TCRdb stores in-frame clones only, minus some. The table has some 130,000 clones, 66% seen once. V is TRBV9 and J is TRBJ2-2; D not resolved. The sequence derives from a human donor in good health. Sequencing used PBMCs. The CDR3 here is CASSVGFRPNTGELFF. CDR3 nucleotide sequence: TGTGCCAGCAGCGTAGGATTCAGGCCGAACACCGGGGAGCTGTTTTTT. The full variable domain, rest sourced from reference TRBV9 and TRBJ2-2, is DSGVTQTPKHLITATGQRVTLRCSPRSGDLSVYWYQQSLDQGLQFLIQYYNGEERAKGNILERFSAQQFPDLHSELNLSSLELGDSALYFCASSVGFRPNTGELFFGEGSRLTVL.